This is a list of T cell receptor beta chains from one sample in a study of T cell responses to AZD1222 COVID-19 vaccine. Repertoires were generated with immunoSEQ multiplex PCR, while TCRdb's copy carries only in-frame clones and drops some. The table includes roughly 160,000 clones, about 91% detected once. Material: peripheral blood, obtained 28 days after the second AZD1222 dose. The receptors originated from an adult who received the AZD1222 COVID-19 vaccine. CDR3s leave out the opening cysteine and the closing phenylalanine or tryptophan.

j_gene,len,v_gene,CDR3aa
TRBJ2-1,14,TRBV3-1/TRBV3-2,ASSPERGPPYNEQF
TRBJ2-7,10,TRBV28,AAQTDSYEQY
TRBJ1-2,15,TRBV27,ASSTWTGRFQNYGYT
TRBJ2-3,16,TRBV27,ASSFKPGAFPSGDTQY
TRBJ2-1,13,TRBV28,ASRPDDTPPNEQF
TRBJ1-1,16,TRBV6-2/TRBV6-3,ASSYHSVGDGTNTEAF
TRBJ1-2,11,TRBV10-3,AISDPDSYGYT
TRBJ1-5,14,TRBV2,ASRAQRTGESQPQH
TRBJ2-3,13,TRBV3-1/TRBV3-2,ASSLTVYRTDTQY
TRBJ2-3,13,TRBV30,AWSVLEARVDTQY
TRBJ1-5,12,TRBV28,ASGQGPSNQPQH
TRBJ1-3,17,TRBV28,ASSLWGSGIQGHRNTIY
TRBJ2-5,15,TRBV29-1,SVEDLGQGAVLETQY
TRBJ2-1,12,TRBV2,ASSFGQGPNEQF
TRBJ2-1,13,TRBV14,ASSQGPVKSNEQF
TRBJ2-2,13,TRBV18,ASSPSGDNTGELF
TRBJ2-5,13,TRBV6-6,ASSYPGRAGETQY
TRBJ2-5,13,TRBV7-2,ASSFVGGNPETQY
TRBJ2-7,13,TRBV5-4,ASSLGRDRTYEQY
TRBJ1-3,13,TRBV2,ASSGDRVSGNTIY
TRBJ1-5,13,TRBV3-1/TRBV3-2,ASSQEGNSNQPQH
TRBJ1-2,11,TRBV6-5,ASSPQGDYGYT
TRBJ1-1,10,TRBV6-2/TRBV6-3,ASSYSNGEAF
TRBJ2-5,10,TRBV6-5,ASKSQGETQY
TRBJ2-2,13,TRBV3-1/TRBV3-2,ASSPTRSNTGELF
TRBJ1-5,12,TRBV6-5,ASLRGGGNQPQH
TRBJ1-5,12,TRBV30,AWSVQTGNQPQH
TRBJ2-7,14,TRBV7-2,ASSIGLGRGFYEQY
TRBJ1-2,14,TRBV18,ASSPQPGTASGGYT
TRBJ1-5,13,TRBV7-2,ASSAQGDSNQPQH
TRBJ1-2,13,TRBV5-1,ASSLSTGANYGYT
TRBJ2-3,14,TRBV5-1,ASSWELAASTDTQY
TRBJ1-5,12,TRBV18,ASSLDRGNQPQH
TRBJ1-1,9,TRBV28,ASSSFAEAF
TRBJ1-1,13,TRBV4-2,ASSQGGPLNTEAF
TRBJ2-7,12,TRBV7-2,ASSVFAGAYEQY
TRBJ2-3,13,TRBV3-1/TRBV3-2,ASSDGGAGVDTQY
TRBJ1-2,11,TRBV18,ASSPRGGDGYT
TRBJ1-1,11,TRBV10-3,AISTGPNTEAF
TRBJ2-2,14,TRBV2,ASSILGTGRTGELF
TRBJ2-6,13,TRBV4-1,ASSQPNSGANVLT
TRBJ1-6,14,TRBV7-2,ASSNFRSSYNSPLH
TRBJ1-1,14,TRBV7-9,ASSITGGGWDTEAF
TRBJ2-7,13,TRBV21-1,ASSTNLSACYEQY
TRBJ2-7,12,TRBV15,ATSRETGAYEQY
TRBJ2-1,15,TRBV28,ASSLAGFWGSYNEQF
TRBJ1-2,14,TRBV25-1,ASSEGDVVGGDGYT
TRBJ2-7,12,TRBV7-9,ASRRDTNTYEQY